This T cell receptor beta chain was retrieved from a study of beta chain features in type 1 diabetes. Study context: Patients were similar to healthy donors in age and gender (as well as in cell yields). Broader study findings: Naive, central memory and regulatory TCRB repertoires appeared more similar among patients than healthy donors. Across all four CD4+ subsets, people with type 1 diabetes showed modestly shorter TCRB CDR3s.

There are 16 residues in the CDR3. CDR1 and CDR2 (germline): SGHDT, YYEEEE. After removal of 4 bases from V and 7 bases from J, the junction contained 9 bases not matched to a gene. What was sequenced were expressed TCRB transcripts, since all of the isolated RNA had been reverse transcribed. The repertoire was sequenced with immunoSEQ multiplex PCR; TCRdb's copy has only in-frame clones and lacks some. The sample includes around 280,000 clones, 15% of them seen just once. This clone was seen more than once but under ten times. Its specificity is unknown. This sequence was found in a man aged 18 to 35 with type 1 diabetes. Source material: naive CD4+ T cells from blood. The rearrangement joins TRBV5-6 to TRBJ1-6, with TRBD1 matching over 9 bases. CDR3 sequence (DNA): TGTGCCAGCAGCGGAGGGACAGGGCCATGGAATTCACCCCTCCACTTT. This sequence encodes CASSGGTGPWNSPLHF.